The 22 T cell receptor beta chains reported below all come from one sample, sequenced in a study of control samples from healthy donors and cancer patients. TCRdb's table, derived via immunoSEQ multiplex PCR, lists solely in-frame clones and lacks some. The top ten hold more than 13% of the sample, which has fewer than 70,000 clones, approximately 86% seen once. Sequencing used PBMCs. These receptor sequences come from a man aged 60 to 75 with head and neck cancer.

V is TRBV19 and J is TRBJ1-5; perhaps TRBD1 as D (5 bases). From germline, CDR1 is LNHDA and CDR2 SQIVND (reference sequence). V lost 9 bases and J 2 bases, leaving 20 bases between the germline ends. This CDR3 contains 16 residues. The CDR3 here is CASLHGGTYGNQPQHF. The CDR3 DNA is TGTGCCAGCCTCCACGGAGGGACCTACGGCAATCAGCCCCAGCATTTT.

The V gene is TRBV28, the J gene TRBJ1-1; D gene uncertain. Germline V lookup: CDR1 MDHEN, CDR2 SYDVKM. Trimming left V 2 bases short and J 1 base short, with 11 bases between. This CDR3 is built from 15 residues. The CDR3 region has the DNA TGTGCCAGCAGTTTAGAGGGAACAGAGAACACTGAAGCTTTCTTT. This encodes CASSLEGTENTEAFF.

This clone was counted between two and nine times. The chain employs TRBV5-4 and TRBJ2-6; D might be TRBD1 (6 bases). Germline lookup yields CDR1 SGHNT and CDR2 YYREEE (reference sequence). CDR3 length: 18 amino acids. V gave up 4 bases and J gave up 1 base, with 18 bases separating them. CDR3 amino acids: CASSPGSTGGSGANVLTF. The CDR3 region has the DNA TGTGCCAGCAGCCCAGGCTCGACAGGCGGATCTGGGGCCAACGTCCTGACTTTC.

This rearrangement joins TRBV6-5 to TRBJ1-6, with 10 bases fitting TRBD1. CDR3 length: 14 residues. J was trimmed by 9 bases and V by 6 bases; bases with no gene match: 5. Germline-derived CDR1 and CDR2 are MNHEY and SVGAGI. Here the CDR3 DNA reads TGTGCCAGCAGCTCAGACAGGGGGCTTTCACCCCTCCACTTT. It is translated as CASSSDRGLSPLHF.

V usage is TRBV2 and J usage is TRBJ2-5, with 9 bases identical to TRBD2. The CDR3 contains 14 residues. The trim removed 6 bases at V and 2 bases at J, leaving 4 bases unmatched. In germline, CDR1 is SNHLY, CDR2 FYNNEI. The CDR3, as DNA: TGTGCCAGCAGAGCGGGGGGCCCTCAAGAGACCCAGTACTTC. This gives the protein CASRAGGPQETQYF.

The V and J genes are TRBV19 and TRBJ2-7; either TRBD1 or TRBD2 may fit D (5 bases each). CDR3 length: 14 amino acids. Germline V gene lookup returns CDR1 LNHDA and CDR2 SQIVND (reference sequence). Trimming cost V 5 bases and J 3 bases, with 14 bases left between them. This chain's CDR3 is CASSPQRDLYEQYF. The CDR3 DNA reads TGTGCCAGTAGTCCGCAACGGGACCTCTACGAGCAGTACTTC.

In its sample, this clone was seen once. The chain carries TRBV27 and TRBJ2-7, with 7 bases matching TRBD1. V lost 6 bases, J lost 3 bases, and 8 bases stayed unmatched. The CDR3 consists of 14 residues. The germline CDR1 and CDR2 sequences are MNHEY and SMNVEV (reference sequence). In nucleotides, the CDR3 is TGTGCCAGCAGCCAGACAGGGTTTCGCTACGAGCAGTACTTC. Protein sequence: CASSQTGFRYEQYF.

This clone was seen once. J is TRBJ1-1 and V is TRBV7-8; TRBD1 is a possible D gene (6 bases). With 1 base removed from V and 4 bases from J, the gap between germline ends came to 7 bases. Germline-derived CDR1 and CDR2 are SGHVS and FQNEAQ. The CDR3 totals 13 residues. CDR3 protein: CASSLVGATEAFF. Written as DNA, the CDR3 is TGTGCCAGCAGCTTAGTGGGGGCCACTGAAGCTTTCTTT.

The rearrangement links TRBV6-6 to TRBJ1-1, with 8 bases matching TRBD1. The CDR3 totals 12 residues. The V and J ends lost 6 bases and 7 bases, in that order; junction bases with no gene match: 4. Looked up from germline, CDR1 is MNHNY and CDR2 is SVGAGI (reference sequence). This CDR3 is CASRPGTGEAFF. The DNA for the CDR3 is TGTGCCAGCAGACCTGGGACAGGTGAAGCTTTCTTT.

V gene TRBV29-1 combines with J gene TRBJ2-7; no clear D gene. Trimming left V 7 bases short and J 4 bases short, with 17 bases between. CDR1 and CDR2 (germline): SQVTM, ANQGSEA. The CDR3 has 13 residues. The DNA of the CDR3 is TGCAGCGACACCCAGGTTGTGGAATACGAGCAGTACTTC. Protein sequence: CSDTQVVEYEQYF.

This rearrangement joins TRBV25-1 to TRBJ1-1; D might be TRBD1 (5 bases). Trimming pared 10 bases from V and 1 base from J, leaving 13 bases between. Germline V gene sequence: CDR1 MGHDK, CDR2 SYGVNS. CDR3 size: 13 residues. CDR3 nucleotides: TGTGCCATCTGGGACGAGAGGAACACTGAAGCTTTCTTT. Protein product: CAIWDERNTEAFF.

V gene TRBV2 combines with J gene TRBJ1-2, with TRBD1 matching over 8 bases. The CDR3 length is 14 residues. The V and J ends lost 2 bases and 4 bases, in that order; junction bases with no gene match: 3. CDR1 and CDR2 from the germline V gene are SNHLY and FYNNEI. The DNA of the CDR3 is TGTGCCAGCAGTGAACAGGGGGCTCGCTATGGCTACACCTTC. Protein sequence: CASSEQGARYGYTF.

This chain joins TRBV27 and TRBJ2-7, with 8 bases identical to TRBD2. The CDR3 runs to 14 residues. J gave up 4 bases and V 5 bases, and 7 bases lay outside the gene matches. CDR1 is MNHEY, CDR2 SMNVEV, per germline (reference sequence). This chain's CDR3 is CASSPGLGGYEQYF. For the CDR3, the DNA is TGTGCCAGCAGTCCGGGACTAGGAGGATACGAGCAGTACTTC.

To note about this clone: The identical CDR3 is also encoded by other nucleotide sequences in the sample. The chain joins TRBV7-2 to TRBJ1-2; D is unresolved. Germline CDR1 SGHTA, CDR2 FQGNSA. Trimming cost V 0 bases and J 7 bases, with 9 bases left between them. The CDR3 extends over 13 amino acids. CDR3 nucleotides: TGTGCCAGCAGCTTAGCGGGTAGTGGTGGCTACACCTTC. Translating gives CASSLAGSGGYTF.

This clone showed up just a few times. The V gene is TRBV2, the J gene TRBJ1-3; D is unresolved. CDR1 and CDR2 (germline): SNHLY, FYNNEI. V dropped 7 bases and J dropped 0 bases, with 13 bases sitting between them. CDR3 length equals 15 residues. The CDR3 reads CASTGLPFSGNTIYF. In nucleotides, the CDR3 is TGTGCCAGCACCGGGTTACCCTTCTCTGGAAACACCATATATTTT.

This clone was seen a single time. The CDR3 region is CASSLDVAGSSEQYF. CDR3 DNA sequence: TGTGCCAGCAGCTTAGACGTGGCGGGATCAAGCGAGCAGTACTTC. J is TRBJ2-7 and V is TRBV7-2; a weak D match, TRBD2 (6 bases). The V end was cut by 1 base, the J end by 6 bases, with 16 bases between. Germline values: CDR1 SGHTA, CDR2 FQGNSA. The CDR3 is 15 residues long.

V is TRBV6-5 and J is TRBJ2-7; tentative D call: TRBD1 (5 bases). The CDR3 extends over 15 amino acids. V was cut by 5 bases and J by 3 bases, with 17 bases left in between. Germline V gene data show CDR1 as MNHEY and CDR2 as SVGAGI. CDR3 DNA sequence: TGTGCCAGCAGTAACACCAATCAGGGCGGCTACGAGCAGTACTTC. The encoded protein is CASSNTNQGGYEQYF.

This chain connects TRBV11-1 to TRBJ2-5, with 9 bases matching TRBD1. The CDR3 has 13 amino acids. The V and J ends lost 5 bases and 13 bases, in that order; junction bases with no gene match: 11. Germline CDR1 is SGHAT and CDR2 is FQDESV (reference sequence). The CDR3 here is CASSPGQGLPPYF. CDR3 nucleotides: TGTGCCAGCAGCCCGGGACAGGGCCTGCCCCCGTACTTC.

Written as DNA, the CDR3 is TGTGCCAGCAGCCAAGATAAGGCAGGGTACACAGATACGCAGTATTTT. Encoded protein: CASSQDKAGYTDTQYF. The chain is built from TRBV14 and TRBJ2-3; perhaps TRBD1 as D (5 bases). This CDR3 comprises 16 residues. Germline V CDR1 and CDR2: SGHDN, FVKESK. Between the trimmed V and J ends, which lost 0 bases and 2 bases, there was a span of 12 bases.

The chain carries TRBV5-1 and TRBJ2-5; D is undetermined. Deletions cut 0 bases from V and 4 bases from J, with 10 bases between. From germline, CDR1 is SGHRS and CDR2 YFSETQ. The CDR3 contains 14 residues. The CDR3: CASSLVARGETQYF. The CDR3 coding sequence is TGCGCCAGCAGCTTGGTAGCCAGAGGAGAGACCCAGTACTTC. The variable domain in full, with the rest retrieved from reference TRBV5-1 and TRBJ2-5, is KAGVTQTPRYLIKTRGQQVTLSCSPISGHRSVSWYQQTPGQGLQFLFEYFSETQRNKGNFPGRFSGRQFSNSRSEMNVSTLELGDSALYLCASSLVARGETQYFGPGTRLLVL.

The genes are TRBV4-1 and TRBJ2-5, with D tentatively TRBD1 or TRBD2 (6 bases each). CDR1 is MGHRA and CDR2 is YSYEKL in the germline V gene. This CDR3 contains 15 residues. Trimming cost V 4 bases and J 5 bases, with 17 bases left between them. CDR3 DNA sequence: TGCGCCAGCAGCCTCGACGTGGGGGGCGGCGAGACCCAGTACTTC. Translating gives CASSLDVGGGETQYF.

V and J are TRBV4-1 and TRBJ1-5, with 8 bases fitting TRBD1. The CDR3 has 14 amino acids. Per the germline V gene, CDR1 is MGHRA and CDR2 is YSYEKL. With V trimmed by 4 bases and J by 9 bases, 8 bases remained unmatched. CDR3: CASSRGTGGTPQHF. CDR3 coding DNA: TGCGCCAGCAGCCGCGGGACAGGAGGAACGCCCCAGCATTTT.